The entry below gives a single TCR beta chain sequence along with its context. Its target is not known. In the library, unique molecular identifiers were attached to individual cDNA molecules. TCRdb re-called the RACE reads with MiXCR, one entry per CDR3 protein. The table includes around 180,000 distinct CDR3 sequences, around 30% detected once. The record originates from a study of human T cells and chemical hapten exposure. The wider study: Read at 6 days, the patch tests placed 0.01% DPC on the upper back. Mainly, slight library volume differences in the pool made TCR yields vary. Notes on the study in general: While controls formed fewer of them, expanded TCRs formed significantly more large CDR3 similarity clusters.

The time point denotes: pre-sensitization, week 0. Treatment indicated: therapeutic diphenylcyclopropenone sensitization with weekly scalp DPC. The CDR3 length is 15 residues. The V and J ends lost 4 bases and 7 bases, in that order; junction bases with no gene match: 8. Germline lookup yields CDR1 ENHRY and CDR2 SYGVKD. This chain joins TRBV10-3 and TRBJ1-5, with 9 bases that match TRBD1. The specimen comprised whole blood, sampled in connection with sensitization to the hapten diphenylcyclopropenone (DPC). The receptor comes from a woman in her twenties or thirties with alopecia areata. Some clones in this sample may be carry-over from other donors' samples. The CDR3, as DNA: TGTGCCATCAGTGCGACAGGGGGATACGGGCAGCCCCAGCATTTT. This codes for CAISATGGYGQPQHF.